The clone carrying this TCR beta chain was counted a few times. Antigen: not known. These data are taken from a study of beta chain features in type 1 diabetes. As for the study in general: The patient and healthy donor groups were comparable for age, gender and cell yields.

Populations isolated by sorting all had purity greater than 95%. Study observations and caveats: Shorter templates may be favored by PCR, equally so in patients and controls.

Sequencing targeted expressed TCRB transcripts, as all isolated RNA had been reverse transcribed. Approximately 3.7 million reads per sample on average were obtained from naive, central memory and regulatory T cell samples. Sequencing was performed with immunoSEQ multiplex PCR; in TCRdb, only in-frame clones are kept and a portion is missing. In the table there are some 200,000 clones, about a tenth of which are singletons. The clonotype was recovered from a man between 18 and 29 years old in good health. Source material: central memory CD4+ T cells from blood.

CDR3 DNA sequence: TGCGCCAGCAGCCAAGTAAACGGACAGGAGACCCAGTACTTC. Its protein is CASSQVNGQETQYF. J is TRBJ2-5 and V is TRBV4-3; TRBD1 is a possible D gene (6 bases). The CDR3 spans 14 residues. CDR1 and CDR2 from the germline V gene are LGHNA and YSLEER. The V end lost 1 base, the J end lost 5 bases, and 11 bases lay between the germline ends.